This T cell receptor beta chain is from a study of cytomegalovirus exposure and HLA in healthy donors. Whereas donors were nominally healthy upon sampling, unrecorded immune exposures were probable. Germline CDR1 is LNHDA and CDR2 is SQIVND (reference sequence). The CDR3 totals 14 residues. V lost 5 bases, J lost 4 bases, and 4 bases stayed unmatched. In the PCR, 60 Vbeta and 13 Jbeta primers were used. The data were produced by immunoSEQ multiplex PCR, yet TCRdb's version contains in-frame clones alone and is incomplete. This table has 55,000 to 70,000 clones, roughly 71% appearing once. With respect to this clone: The antigen is undetermined.

Findings and limits, study-wide: Both high specificity and high sensitivity reportedly marked the classifier's diagnosis of cytomegalovirus status. In a later analysis, several top co-occurrence clusters appeared linked to parvovirus B19, influenza, CMV and Epstein-Barr virus. The authors later found HLA-associated TCR beta chains more clonally expanded than equally common others.

The chain joins TRBV19 to TRBJ2-2; 7 bases agree with TRBD2. Sequencing was performed on PBMCs. This sequence was found in a woman in her sixties in good health and CMV-seropositive. CDR3 protein: CASSASGGTGELFF. Written as DNA, the CDR3 is TGTGCCAGTAGTGCTAGCGGAGGCACCGGGGAGCTGTTTTTT.